This T cell receptor beta chain originates from a study of blood T cell repertoires in COVID-19. Study overall: The origin of the acute and convalescent COVID-19 samples was the United States, Italy and Spain.

How the authors handled the data: Reference gene primer amplification gave estimated nucleated cell counts. Sequencing was performed with immunoSEQ multiplex PCR; in TCRdb, only in-frame clones are kept and a portion is missing. V, J and clone size are taken as reported in that table, and D and trimming were inferred from the DNA itself. The data hold a few hundred thousand clones, with approximately 81% observed a single time. The length of the CDR3 is 19 residues. V shed 4 bases and J 4 bases; nucleotides not matched to a gene: 17. The germline gives CDR1 SGHKS, CDR2 YYEKEE (reference sequence). The chain carries TRBV5-5 and TRBJ1-6; TRBD1 agrees at 7 bases. The source of this sequence is a woman aged 18-29 years with acute or convalescent COVID-19. The sequencing sample was made of peripheral blood. In DNA form, the CDR3 reads TGTGCCAGCAGCCCAAGAGTCCCGGGACAGCTGGCGTATAATTCACCCCTCCACTTT. This codes for CASSPRVPGQLAYNSPLHF.